This TCR beta chain was sequenced during a study of blood T cell repertoires in COVID-19. Study details: Donors in the United States, Italy and Spain gave samples during acute or convalescent COVID-19. Nucleic acid was either cDNA or gDNA, and it came from T cells, B-cell-depleted T cells, or PBMCs.

As handled by the study authors: Reference gene primers were amplified, and this amplification served to estimate nucleated cell counts. Assay: immunoSEQ multiplex PCR; the TCRdb copy retains only in-frame clones and omits some. The D gene and trimming were derived from the DNA, and the V and J assignments and clone size from that table. The table shows under 250,000 clones, with 65% to 85% occurring only once. This clone was detected only a few times. Material: peripheral blood. This TCR was sampled from a woman under 40 who had recovered from COVID-19.

The CDR3 sequence is CASSTLGGRAYEQYF. In nucleotides, the CDR3 is TGTGCCAGCAGTACCCTCGGCGGGAGGGCTTACGAGCAGTACTTC. The chain uses TRBV7-9 and TRBJ2-7, with TRBD2 matching over 9 bases. J gave up 4 bases and V 6 bases, and 10 bases lay outside the gene matches. The CDR3 sequence is 15 residues long. The V gene's germline CDR1 is SEHNR and CDR2 FQNEAQ (reference sequence).